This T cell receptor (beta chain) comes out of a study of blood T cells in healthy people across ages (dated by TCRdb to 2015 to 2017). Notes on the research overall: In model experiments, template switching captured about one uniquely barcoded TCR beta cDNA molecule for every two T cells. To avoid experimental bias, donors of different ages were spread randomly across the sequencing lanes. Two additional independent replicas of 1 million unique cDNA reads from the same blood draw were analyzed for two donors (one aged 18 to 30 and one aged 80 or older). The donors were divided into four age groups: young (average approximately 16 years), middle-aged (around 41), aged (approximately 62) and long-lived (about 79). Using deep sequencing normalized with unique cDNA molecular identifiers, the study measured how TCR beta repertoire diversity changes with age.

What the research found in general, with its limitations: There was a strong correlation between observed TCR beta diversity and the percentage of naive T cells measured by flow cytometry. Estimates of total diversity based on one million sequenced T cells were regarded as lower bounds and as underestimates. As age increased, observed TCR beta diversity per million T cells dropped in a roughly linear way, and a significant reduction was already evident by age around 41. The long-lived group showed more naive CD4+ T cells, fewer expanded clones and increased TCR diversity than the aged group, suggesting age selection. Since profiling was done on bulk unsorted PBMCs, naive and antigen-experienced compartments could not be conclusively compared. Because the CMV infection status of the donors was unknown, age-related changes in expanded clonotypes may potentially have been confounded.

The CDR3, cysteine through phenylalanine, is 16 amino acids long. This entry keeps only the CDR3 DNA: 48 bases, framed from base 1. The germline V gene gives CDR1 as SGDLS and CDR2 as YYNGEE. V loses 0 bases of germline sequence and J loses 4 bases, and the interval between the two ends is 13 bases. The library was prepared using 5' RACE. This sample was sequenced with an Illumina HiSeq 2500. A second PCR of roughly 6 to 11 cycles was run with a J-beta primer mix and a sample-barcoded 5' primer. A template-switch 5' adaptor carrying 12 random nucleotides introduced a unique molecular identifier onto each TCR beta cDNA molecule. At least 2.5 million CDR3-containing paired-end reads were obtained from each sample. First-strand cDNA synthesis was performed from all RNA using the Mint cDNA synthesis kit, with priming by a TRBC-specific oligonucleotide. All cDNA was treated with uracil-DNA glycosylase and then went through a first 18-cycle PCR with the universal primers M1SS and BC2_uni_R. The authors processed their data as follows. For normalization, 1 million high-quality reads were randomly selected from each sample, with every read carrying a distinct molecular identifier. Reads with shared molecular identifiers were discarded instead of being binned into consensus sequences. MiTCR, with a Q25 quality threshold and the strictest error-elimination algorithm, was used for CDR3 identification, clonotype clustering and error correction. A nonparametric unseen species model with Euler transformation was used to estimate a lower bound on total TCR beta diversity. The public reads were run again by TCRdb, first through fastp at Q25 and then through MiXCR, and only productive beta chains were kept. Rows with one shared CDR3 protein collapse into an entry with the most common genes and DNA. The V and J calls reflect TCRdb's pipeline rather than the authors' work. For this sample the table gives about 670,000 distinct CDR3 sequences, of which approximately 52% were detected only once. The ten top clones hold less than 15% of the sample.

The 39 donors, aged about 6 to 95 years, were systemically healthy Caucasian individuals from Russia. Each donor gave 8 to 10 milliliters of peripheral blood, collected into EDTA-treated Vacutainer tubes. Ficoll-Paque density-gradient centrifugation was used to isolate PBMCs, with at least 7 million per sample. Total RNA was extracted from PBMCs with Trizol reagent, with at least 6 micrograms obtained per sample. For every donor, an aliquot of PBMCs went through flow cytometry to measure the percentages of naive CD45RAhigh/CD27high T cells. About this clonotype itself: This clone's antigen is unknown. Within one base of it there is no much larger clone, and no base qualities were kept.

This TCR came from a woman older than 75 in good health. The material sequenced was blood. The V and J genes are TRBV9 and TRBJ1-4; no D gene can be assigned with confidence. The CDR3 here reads CASSVGGSTRNEKLFF. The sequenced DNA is TGTGCCAGCAGCGTAGGAGGGTCTACCCGTAATGAAAAACTGTTTTTT.